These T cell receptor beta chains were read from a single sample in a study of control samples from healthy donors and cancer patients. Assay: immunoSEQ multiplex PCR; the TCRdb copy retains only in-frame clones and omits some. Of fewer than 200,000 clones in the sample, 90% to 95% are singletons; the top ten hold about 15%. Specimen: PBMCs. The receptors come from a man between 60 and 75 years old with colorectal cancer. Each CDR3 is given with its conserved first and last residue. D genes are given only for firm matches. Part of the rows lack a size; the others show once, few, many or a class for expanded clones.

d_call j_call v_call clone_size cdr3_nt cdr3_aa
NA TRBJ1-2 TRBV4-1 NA TGCGCCAGCAGCCACCCCCCCGGGCGGGACTATGGCTACACCTTC CASSHPPGRDYGYTF
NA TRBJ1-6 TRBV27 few TGTGCCAGCAGCCCTTTTGGTGAAGTGTCACCCCTCCACTTT CASSPFGEVSPLHF
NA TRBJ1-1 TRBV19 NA TGTGCCAGTAGCCGGGACATGTGGGATCCCCCTGAAGCTTTCTTT CASSRDMWDPPEAFF
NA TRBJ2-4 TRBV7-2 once TGTGCCAGCAGCTTACCCCCCGATAAAAACATTCAGTACTTC CASSLPPDKNIQYF
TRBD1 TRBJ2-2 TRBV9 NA TGTGCCAGCAGCAAAGACGGGACAGGGGTTTCGGGGGAGCTGTTTTTT CASSKDGTGVSGELFF
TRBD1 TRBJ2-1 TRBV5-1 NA TGCGCCAGCAGCCCAGGGACAGGGGGCTACAATGAGCAGTTCTTC CASSPGTGGYNEQFF
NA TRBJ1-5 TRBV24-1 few TGTGCCACCAGTGATTTTTCCGGGACGGATAATCAGCCCCAGCATTTT CATSDFSGTDNQPQHF
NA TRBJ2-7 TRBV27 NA TGTGCCAGCTACGGGGCTTCCTACGAGCAGTACTTC CASYGASYEQYF
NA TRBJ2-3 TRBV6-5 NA TGTGCCAGCAGTTCGCGATGGCCTAGCACAGATACGCAGTATTTT CASSSRWPSTDTQYF
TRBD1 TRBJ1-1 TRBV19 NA TGTGCCAGTAGTATAATTGGGACAGGAAACACTGAAGCTTTCTTT CASSIIGTGNTEAFF
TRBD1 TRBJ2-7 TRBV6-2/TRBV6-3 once TGTGCCAGCAGTTATAAAGAGAACAGGGGACCTACCTACGAGCAGTACTTC CASSYKENRGPTYEQYF
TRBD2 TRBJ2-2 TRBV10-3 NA TGTGCCATCAGTGATGTCGGGGGGTCAAACACCGGGGAGCTGTTTTTT CAISDVGGSNTGELFF
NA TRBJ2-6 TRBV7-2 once TGTGCCAGCAGCCTGTATGCTGGGGCTGGGGCCAACGTCCTGACTTTC CASSLYAGAGANVLTF
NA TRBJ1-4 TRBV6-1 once TGTGCCAGCAGTGAGGGGGCTTCTGGTGAAAAACTGTTTTTT CASSEGASGEKLFF
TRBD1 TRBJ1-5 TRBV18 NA TGTGCCAGCTCACCAAGGACAGGCCATAGCAATCAGCCCCAGCATTTT CASSPRTGHSNQPQHF
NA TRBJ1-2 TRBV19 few TGTGCCAGTTCCGTTATAGACTCCAGTAACTATGGCTACACCTTC CASSVIDSSNYGYTF
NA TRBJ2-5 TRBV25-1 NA TGTGCCAGCAGTGGCCTTGGACAGAAAGAGACCCAGTACTTC CASSGLGQKETQYF
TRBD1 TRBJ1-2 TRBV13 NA TGTGCCAGCAGCTTAGGCGGACAGGAGGATAATGGCTACACCTTC CASSLGGQEDNGYTF
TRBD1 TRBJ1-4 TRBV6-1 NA TGTGCCAGCAGTGAAGGGGGAGCAGGGGGCTGGGAAAAACTGTTTTTT CASSEGGAGGWEKLFF
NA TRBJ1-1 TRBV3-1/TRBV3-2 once TGTGCCAGCAGCCAGGTGAGGCGTGGTACTGAAGCTTTCTTT CASSQVRRGTEAFF
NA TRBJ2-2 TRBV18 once TGTGCCAGCTCACTGACCGGGACCGAGAACACCGGGGAGCTGTTTTTT CASSLTGTENTGELFF
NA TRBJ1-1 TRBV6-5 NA TGTGCCAGCAGGGTACAGGGAGACACTGAAGCTTTCTTT CASRVQGDTEAFF
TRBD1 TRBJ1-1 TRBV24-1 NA TGTGCCACCAGTGAGGAGGGGACAGGGGTCAGGAACACTGAAGCTTTCTTT CATSEEGTGVRNTEAFF
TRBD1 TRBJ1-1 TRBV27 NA TGTGCCAGCAGTCTTCAACAGGGGGCGAACACTGAAGCTTTCTTT CASSLQQGANTEAFF
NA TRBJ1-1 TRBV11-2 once TGTGCCAGCAGCCGAGAGAGGGGGAACACTGAAGCTTTCTTT CASSRERGNTEAFF
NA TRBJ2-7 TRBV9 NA TGTGCCAGCAGCCCTGGGGGGACAGCCTACTACGAGCAGTACTTC CASSPGGTAYYEQYF
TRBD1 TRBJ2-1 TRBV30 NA TGTGCCTGGAGTACCCGGGACAGGAGCAATGAGCAGTTCTTC CAWSTRDRSNEQFF
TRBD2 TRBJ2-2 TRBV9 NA TGTGCCAGCACCCCGGTAGCGGGGGCCTTGAACACCGGGGAGCTGTTTTTT CASTPVAGALNTGELFF
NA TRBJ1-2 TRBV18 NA TGTGCCAGCTCACCACCGGGGGAATCCTATGGCTACACCTTC CASSPPGESYGYTF
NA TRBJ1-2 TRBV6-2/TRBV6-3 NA TGTGCCAGCAGTGGGCAGTCCCTCTATGGCTACACCTTC CASSGQSLYGYTF
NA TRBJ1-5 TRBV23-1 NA TGCGCCAGCAGTCAATTGGGGACCCGAAATTATAGCAATCAGCCCCAGCATTTT CASSQLGTRNYSNQPQHF
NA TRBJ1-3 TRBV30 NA TGTGCCTGGGGACCCACAGCCGCCTCTGGAAACACCATATATTTT CAWGPTAASGNTIYF
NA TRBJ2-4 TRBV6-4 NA TGTGCCAGCAGTGAGATTAGCCAAAAACATTGCAAGTACTTC CASSEISQKHCKYF
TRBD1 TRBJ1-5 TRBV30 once TGTGCCTGGAGTGCAGGGGGTCAGCCCCAGCATTTT CAWSAGGQPQHF
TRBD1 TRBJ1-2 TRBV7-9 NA TGTGCCAGCAGCTTAGCGCGGACAGGGATCGACTATGGCTACACCTTC CASSLARTGIDYGYTF
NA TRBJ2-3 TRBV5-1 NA TGCGCCAGCAGCTTGGGGCTAGACGGCGATACGCAGTATTTT CASSLGLDGDTQYF
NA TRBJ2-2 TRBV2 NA TGTGCCAGCACAGTGGGCCCTAGCACCGGGGAGCTGTTTTTT CASTVGPSTGELFF
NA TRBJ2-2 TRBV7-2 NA TGTGCCAGCAGGATTGAAACCGGGGAGCTGTTTTTT CASRIETGELFF
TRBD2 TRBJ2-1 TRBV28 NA TGTGCCAGCAACCAGCGGGGGGCTAACTCCTACAATGAGCAGTTCTTC CASNQRGANSYNEQFF
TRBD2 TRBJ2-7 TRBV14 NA TGTGCCAGCAGCCAAATGCGGACTAGCGGAACCTACGAGCAGTACTTC CASSQMRTSGTYEQYF
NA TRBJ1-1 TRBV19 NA TGTGCCAGTACCTCGACTCGGGGAGAGAACACTGAAGCTTTCTTT CASTSTRGENTEAFF
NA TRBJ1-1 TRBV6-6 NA TGTGCCAGCAGTCTAATTACGCGGAACACTGAAGCTTTCTTT CASSLITRNTEAFF
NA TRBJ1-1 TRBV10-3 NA TGTGCCATCAGTGAGTCCAAGTACACTGAAGCTTTCTTT CAISESKYTEAFF
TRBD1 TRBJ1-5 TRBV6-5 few TGTGCCAGCAGGGACAGGGAGCATCAGCCCCAGCATTTT CASRDREHQPQHF
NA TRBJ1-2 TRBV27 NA TGTGCCAGCACCCCTACAGGGTCCTCTGGCTACACCTTC CASTPTGSSGYTF
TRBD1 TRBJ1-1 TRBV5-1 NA TGCGCCAGCAGCCTTGGACAGGGGGTCTCTGAAGCTTTCTTT CASSLGQGVSEAFF
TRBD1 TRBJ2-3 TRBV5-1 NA TGCGCCAGCAGCTTGGGCGACAGGGAGCCAGATACGCAGTATTTT CASSLGDREPDTQYF
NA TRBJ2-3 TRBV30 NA TGTGCCTGGAGTAGAGGGAGGGGACAGGAGCAGTATTTT CAWSRGRGQEQYF
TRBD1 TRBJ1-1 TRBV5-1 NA TGCGCCAGCAGCACCGGACAGGGGGCGGGCACTGAAGCTTTCTTT CASSTGQGAGTEAFF
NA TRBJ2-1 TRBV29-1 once TGCAGCGTTGCCCATTCCCTAAATGGGGTGAATGAGCAGTTCTTC CSVAHSLNGVNEQFF
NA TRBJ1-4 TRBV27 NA TGTGCCAGCAGTTTTTTGGTCAGGGAGGCAACTAATGAAAAACTGTTTTTT CASSFLVREATNEKLFF